This T cell receptor beta chain came from a study of OX40 agonist ivuxolimab in advanced cancers. Study observations and caveats: Among the lowest levels of clonal expansion were found in partial responders at 0.1-3.0 mg/kg.

Repertoires were generated with immunoSEQ multiplex PCR, while TCRdb's copy carries only in-frame clones and drops some. The sample includes 55,000 to 75,000 clones, around 84% of them seen just once. On this clone: The antigen remains undetermined.

The CDR3 is 16 amino acids. Germline assignment: CDR1 SGHAT and CDR2 FQNNGV. V trimming: 7 bases; J trimming: 2 bases; junction bases outside the gene matches: 10. This TCR derives from an adult with an advanced solid tumor such as melanoma, head and neck, liver or kidney cancer. The sample in question was CD4+ or CD8+ T cells sorted from blood, obtained in a trial of the OX40 agonist ivuxolimab. The genes are TRBV11-2 and TRBJ2-2; 7 bases are a match to TRBD2. The CDR3 reads CASNPAGVGNTGELFF. CDR3 sequence (DNA): TGTGCCAGCAACCCGGCGGGGGTCGGTAACACCGGGGAGCTGTTTTTT.